This TCR beta chain was found in a study of T cell responses to AZD1222 COVID-19 vaccine. Data came from immunoSEQ multiplex PCR; TCRdb stores just in-frame clones and leaves some out. The sample consists of 65,000 to 90,000 clones, about 91% of them appearing once. About this clone itself: As yet, its antigen is unknown.

The study's findings and limits: Samples come after the peak T cell response, not at day 14. A rise in Spike-specific TCR breadth and depth followed two AZD1222 doses. Baseline serology detected seropositivity in only six or seven AZD1222 recipients.

The V end was cut by 1 base, the J end by 2 bases, with 18 bases between. This CDR3 is built from 17 residues. Per the germline V gene, CDR1 is MDHEN and CDR2 is SYDVKM. J is TRBJ2-7 and V is TRBV28; D may be TRBD2 (5 bases). This TCR was recovered from an adult in good health. Specimen: peripheral blood, collected on day 0 of AZD1222 vaccination. CDR3 DNA: TGTGCCAGCAGTTTATACCCACGGACTCTCATACCCTACGAGCAGTACTTC. It is translated as CASSLYPRTLIPYEQYF.